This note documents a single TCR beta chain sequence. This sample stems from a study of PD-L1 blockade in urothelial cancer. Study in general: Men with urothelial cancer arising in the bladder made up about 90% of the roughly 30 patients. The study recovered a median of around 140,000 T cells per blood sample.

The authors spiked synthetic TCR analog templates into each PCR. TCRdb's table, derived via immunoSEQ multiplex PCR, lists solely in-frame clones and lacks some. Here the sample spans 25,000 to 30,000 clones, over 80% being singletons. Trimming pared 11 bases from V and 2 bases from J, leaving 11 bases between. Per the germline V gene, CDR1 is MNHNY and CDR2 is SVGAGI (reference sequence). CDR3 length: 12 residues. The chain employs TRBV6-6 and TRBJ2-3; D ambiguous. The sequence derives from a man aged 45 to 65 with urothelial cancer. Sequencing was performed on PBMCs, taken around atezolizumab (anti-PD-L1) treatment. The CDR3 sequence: CAAHDNTDTQYF. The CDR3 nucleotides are TGTGCCGCCCACGACAACACAGATACGCAGTATTTT.